This note documents a single T cell receptor (beta chain) sequence. Its antigen is currently unknown. The source of the sample is a study of T-cell reconstitution after alpha-beta-depleted transplantation in children. CDR1 is MNHEY, CDR2 SVGEGT, per germline. This CDR3 is 12 amino acids long. V shed 2 bases and J shed 10 bases, with 8 bases lying between them. Preparation of the TCRbeta library used unique molecular identifiers. TCRdb passed the PCR reads through MiXCR, listing each CDR3 protein once. The data show about 600,000 distinct CDR3 sequences, roughly 23% seen once. Findings of the study overall: In patients about two months after transplant, alpha-beta T cells reportedly arose from several hundred expanded graft clones. Surviving recipient T cells and thymic progenitors accounted for the high day-60 TCRbeta diversity observed in some patients. Newly generated T cells supplied most T-cell counts and diversity one year post-transplant.

The chain uses TRBV6-2 or TRBV6-3 and TRBJ2-2; D uncertain. The receptor was derived from a boy under two years old who had a stem cell transplant for acute myeloid leukemia, so the T cells may come from the graft donor. Sequencing was performed on PBMCs, mostly from graft donor cells, taken 360 days after TCRalphabeta/CD19-depleted stem cell transplant. As DNA, the CDR3 is TGTGCCAGCAGTTACGGCGCGGAGGAGCTGTTTTTT. Translating it yields CASSYGAEELFF.